This TCR beta chain originates from a study of T cell repertoires in cytomegalovirus infection. At the level of the study: Indicated by public TCR beta signatures were CMV infection and matching HLA type.

For this clonotype: Its antigen is currently unknown.

Between the trimmed V and J ends, which lost 3 bases and 4 bases, there was a span of 10 bases. The CDR3 is made up of 13 amino acids. Germline CDR1 is DFQATT and CDR2 is SNEGSKA (reference sequence). TCRdb reanalysed the reads using MiXCR and keeps one entry per CDR3 protein. Among 200,000 to 300,000 distinct CDR3 sequences listed, approximately 14% were seen once. Points from the study as a whole: People with CMV and the relevant HLA were identified by cumulative public TCR beta family frequency.

The clonotype originates from a human donor in good health (CMV status not recorded). Some clones in this sample may be carry-over from other donors' samples. The sequenced sample was PBMCs. The chain is built from TRBV20-1 and TRBJ1-3, with D maybe TRBD1 (5 bases). CDR3 region: CSARGGEGNTIYF. The DNA for the CDR3 is TGCAGTGCTAGGGGGGGAGAAGGAAACACCATATATTTT.